The TCR beta chain described here comes from a study of T cells after yellow fever vaccination. General study results and limits: Clones that expanded after primary vaccination mostly reappeared after the booster (96% CD4, 75% to 90% CD8).

One entry per CDR3 protein results from TCRdb running MiXCR on the 5' RACE reads. The profile shows 300,000 to 450,000 distinct CDR3 sequences, 6.2% of them singletons. This clonotype came up many times. What it binds is not known. Sequenced here: PBMCs, sampled 5 days after the yellow fever booster vaccination. The clonotype was recovered from a man aged 25-45 years who received the YFV17D yellow fever vaccine.

The CDR3 nucleotides are TGTGCCAGCAGCTTAGCGGACATTGCCTCTGGAAACACCATATATTTT. This encodes CASSLADIASGNTIYF. The genes are TRBV7-6 and TRBJ1-3; a possible D gene is TRBD1 (5 bases). There are 16 residues in the CDR3. The germline V gene encodes CDR1 SGHVS and CDR2 FNYEAQ. Trimming removed 0 bases at V and 0 bases at J, with 9 bases between.